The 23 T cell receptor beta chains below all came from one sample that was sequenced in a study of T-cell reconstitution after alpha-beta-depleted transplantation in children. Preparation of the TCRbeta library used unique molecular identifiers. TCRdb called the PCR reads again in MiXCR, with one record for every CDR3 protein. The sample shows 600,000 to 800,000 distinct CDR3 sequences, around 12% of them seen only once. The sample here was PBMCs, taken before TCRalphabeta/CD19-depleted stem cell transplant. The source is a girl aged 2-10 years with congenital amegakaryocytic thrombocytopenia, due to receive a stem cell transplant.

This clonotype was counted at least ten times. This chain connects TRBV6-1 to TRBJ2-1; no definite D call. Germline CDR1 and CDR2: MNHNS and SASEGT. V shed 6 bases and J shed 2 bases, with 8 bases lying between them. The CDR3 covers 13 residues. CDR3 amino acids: CASSIDPYNEQFF. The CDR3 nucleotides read TGTGCCAGCAGCATAGACCCCTACAATGAGCAGTTCTTC.

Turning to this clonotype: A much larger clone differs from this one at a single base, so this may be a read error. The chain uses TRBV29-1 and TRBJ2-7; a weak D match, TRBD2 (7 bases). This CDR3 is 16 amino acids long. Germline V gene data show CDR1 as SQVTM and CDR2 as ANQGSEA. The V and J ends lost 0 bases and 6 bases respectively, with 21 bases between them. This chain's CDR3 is CSVEDRSGGGYREQYF. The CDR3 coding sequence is TGCAGCGTTGAAGATCGTAGTGGGGGGGGCTATCGCGAGCAGTACTTC.

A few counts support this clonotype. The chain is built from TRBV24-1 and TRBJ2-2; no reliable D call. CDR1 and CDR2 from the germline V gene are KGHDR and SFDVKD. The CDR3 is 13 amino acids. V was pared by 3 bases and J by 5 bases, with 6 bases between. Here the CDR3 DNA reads TGTGCCACCAGTGATGGGGTTACCGGGGAGCTGTTTTTT. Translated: CATSDGVTGELFF.

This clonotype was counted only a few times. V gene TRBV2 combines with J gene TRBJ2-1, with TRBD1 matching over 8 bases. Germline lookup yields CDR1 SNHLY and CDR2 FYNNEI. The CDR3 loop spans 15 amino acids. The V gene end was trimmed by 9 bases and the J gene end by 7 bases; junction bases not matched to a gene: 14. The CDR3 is CASSPQGALRNEQFF. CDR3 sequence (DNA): TGTGCCAGTTCACCCCAGGGGGCGCTAAGGAATGAGCAGTTCTTC.

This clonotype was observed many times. The CDR3 sequence: CASSRDRMNTEAFF. CDR3 DNA sequence: TGTGCCAGCAGCCGGGACAGAATGAACACTGAAGCTTTCTTT. The J gene is TRBJ1-1, the V gene TRBV27; 7 nucleotides match TRBD1. Germline V gene lookup returns CDR1 MNHEY and CDR2 SMNVEV (reference sequence). The CDR3 is 14 amino acids. The junction had 4 bases not matched to a gene; V was cut back by 6 bases and J by 0 bases.

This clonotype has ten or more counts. The CDR3 DNA sequence: TGCAGTGCTAGAGACTCTCAACAAGAGACCCAGTACTTC. Protein sequence: CSARDSQQETQYF. The genes are TRBV20-1 and TRBJ2-5; unclear D gene. The CDR3 extends over 13 amino acids. The germline CDR1 and CDR2 sequences are DFQATT and SNEGSKA (reference sequence). V lost 0 bases to trimming and J lost 2 bases, with 7 bases between them.

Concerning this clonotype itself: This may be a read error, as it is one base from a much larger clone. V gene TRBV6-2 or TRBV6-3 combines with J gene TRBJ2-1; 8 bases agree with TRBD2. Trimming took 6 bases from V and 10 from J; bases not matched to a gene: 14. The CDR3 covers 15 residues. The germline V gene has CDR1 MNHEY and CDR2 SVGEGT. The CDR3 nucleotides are TGTGCCAGCAGGCCGGGGGGGGTGGGTCCCAAAGAGCAGTTCTTC. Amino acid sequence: CASRPGGVGPKEQFF.

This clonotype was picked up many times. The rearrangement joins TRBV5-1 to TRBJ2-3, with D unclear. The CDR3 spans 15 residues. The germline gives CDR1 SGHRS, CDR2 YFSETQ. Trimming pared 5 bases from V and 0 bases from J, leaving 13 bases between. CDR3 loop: CASSPERSSTDTQYF. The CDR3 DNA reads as TGCGCCAGCAGTCCTGAGCGCTCTAGCACAGATACGCAGTATTTT.

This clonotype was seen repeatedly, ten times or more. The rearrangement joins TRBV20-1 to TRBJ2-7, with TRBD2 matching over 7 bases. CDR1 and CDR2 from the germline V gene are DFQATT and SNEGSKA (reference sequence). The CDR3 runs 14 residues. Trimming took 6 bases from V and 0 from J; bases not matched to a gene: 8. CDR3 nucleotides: TGCAGTGCCATTAGCGGGTGGAGCTCCTACGAGCAGTACTTC. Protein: CSAISGWSSYEQYF.

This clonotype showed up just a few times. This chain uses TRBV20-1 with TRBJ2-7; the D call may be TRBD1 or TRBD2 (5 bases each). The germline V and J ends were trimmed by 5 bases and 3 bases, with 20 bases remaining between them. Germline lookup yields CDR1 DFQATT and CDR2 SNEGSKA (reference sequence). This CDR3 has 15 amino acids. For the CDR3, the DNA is TGCAGTGCTGGCGGGTGGGACCCTGTTAACTACGAGCAGTACTTC. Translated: CSAGGWDPVNYEQYF.

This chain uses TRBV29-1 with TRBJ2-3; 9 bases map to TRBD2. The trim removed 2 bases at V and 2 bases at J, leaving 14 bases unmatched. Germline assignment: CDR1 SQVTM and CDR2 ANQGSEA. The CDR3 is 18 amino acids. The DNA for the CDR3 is TGCAGCGTTGAATTACTCAAGGCTAGCGGGGCCGTCACAGATACGCAGTATTTT. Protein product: CSVELLKASGAVTDTQYF.

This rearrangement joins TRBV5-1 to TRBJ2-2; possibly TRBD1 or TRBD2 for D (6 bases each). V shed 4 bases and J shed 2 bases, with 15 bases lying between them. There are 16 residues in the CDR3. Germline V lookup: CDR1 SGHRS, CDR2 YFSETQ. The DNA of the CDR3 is TGCGCCAGCAGCCCGGATGGGGGGCAAAACACCGGGGAGCTGTTTTTT. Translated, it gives CASSPDGGQNTGELFF.

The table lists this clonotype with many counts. The DNA of the CDR3 is TGTGCCAGCAGCTTAGACCGCGGGGAGCTGTTTTTT. This translates into CASSLDRGELFF. The rearrangement uses TRBV7-9 and TRBJ2-2, with D uncertain. Trimming left V 1 base short and J 7 bases short, with 4 bases between. Germline-derived CDR1 and CDR2 are SEHNR and FQNEAQ (reference sequence). This CDR3 is built from 12 residues.

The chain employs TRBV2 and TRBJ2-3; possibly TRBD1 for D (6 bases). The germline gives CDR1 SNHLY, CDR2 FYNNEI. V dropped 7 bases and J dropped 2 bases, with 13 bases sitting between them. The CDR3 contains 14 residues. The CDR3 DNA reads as TGTGCCAGCAAGGGACGGGGACACACAGATACGCAGTATTTT. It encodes CASKGRGHTDTQYF.

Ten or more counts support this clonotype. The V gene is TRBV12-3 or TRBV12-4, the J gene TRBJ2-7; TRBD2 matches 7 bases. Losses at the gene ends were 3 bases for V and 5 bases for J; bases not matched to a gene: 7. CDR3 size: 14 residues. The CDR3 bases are TGTGCCAGCAGTTTTTGGGCGGGAGACAACGAGCAGTACTTC. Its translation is CASSFWAGDNEQYF.

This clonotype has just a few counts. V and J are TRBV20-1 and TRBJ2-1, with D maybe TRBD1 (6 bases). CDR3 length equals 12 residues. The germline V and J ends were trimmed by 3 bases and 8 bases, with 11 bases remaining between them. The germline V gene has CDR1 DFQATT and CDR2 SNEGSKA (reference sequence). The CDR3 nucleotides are TGCAGTGCTAGGGCAGGGGCGGATGAGCAGTTCTTC. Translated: CSARAGADEQFF.

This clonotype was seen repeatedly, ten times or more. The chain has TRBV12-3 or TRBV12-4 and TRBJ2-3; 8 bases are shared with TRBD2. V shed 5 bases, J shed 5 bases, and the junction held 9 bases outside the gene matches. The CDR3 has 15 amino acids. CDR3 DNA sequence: TGTGCCAGCAGTACTGGACTAGCAATGGTAGATACGCAGTATTTT. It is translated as CASSTGLAMVDTQYF.

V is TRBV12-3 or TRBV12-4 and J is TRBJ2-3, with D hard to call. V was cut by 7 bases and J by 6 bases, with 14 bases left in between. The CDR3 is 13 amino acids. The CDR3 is CASNSLMGDTQYF. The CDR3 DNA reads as TGTGCCAGCAACAGCCTTATGGGGGATACGCAGTATTTT.

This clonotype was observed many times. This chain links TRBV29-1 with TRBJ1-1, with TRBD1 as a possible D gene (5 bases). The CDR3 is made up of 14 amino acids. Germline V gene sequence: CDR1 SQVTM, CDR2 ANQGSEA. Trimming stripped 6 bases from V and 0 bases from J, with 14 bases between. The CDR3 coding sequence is TGCAGCGTGTCGAAGGGGACGGTGAACACTGAAGCTTTCTTT. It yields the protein CSVSKGTVNTEAFF.

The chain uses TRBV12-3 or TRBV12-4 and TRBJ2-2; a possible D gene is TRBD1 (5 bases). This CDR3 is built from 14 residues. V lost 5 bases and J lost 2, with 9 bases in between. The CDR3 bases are TGTGCCAGCAGTCCCAGGGTCAACACCGGGGAGCTGTTTTTT. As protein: CASSPRVNTGELFF.

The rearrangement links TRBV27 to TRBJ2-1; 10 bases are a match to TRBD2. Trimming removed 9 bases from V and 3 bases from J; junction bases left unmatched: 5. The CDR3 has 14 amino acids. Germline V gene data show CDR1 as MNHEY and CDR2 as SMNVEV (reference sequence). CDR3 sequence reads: CASAGTSVYNEQFF. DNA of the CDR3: TGTGCCAGTGCCGGGACTAGCGTCTACAATGAGCAGTTCTTC.

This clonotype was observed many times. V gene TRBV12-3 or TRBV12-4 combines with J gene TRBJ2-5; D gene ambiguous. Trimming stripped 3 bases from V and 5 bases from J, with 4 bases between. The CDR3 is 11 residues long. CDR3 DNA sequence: TGTGCCAGCAGTTTCTCGGAGACCCAGTACTTC. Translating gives CASSFSETQYF.

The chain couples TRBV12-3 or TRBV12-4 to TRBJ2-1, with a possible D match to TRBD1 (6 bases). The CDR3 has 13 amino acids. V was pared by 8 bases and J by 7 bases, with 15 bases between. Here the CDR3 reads CASLRGTLNEQFF. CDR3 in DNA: TGTGCCAGCCTCAGGGGCACCCTAAATGAGCAGTTCTTC.